This is a list of T cell receptor beta chains from one sample in a study of T cell changes during pregnancy in multiple sclerosis. Method: immunoSEQ multiplex PCR; TCRdb's copy keeps in-frame clones and lacks some. The sample has some 80,000 clones, around 89% seen once. Sequenced here: peripheral blood, sampled in the first trimester of pregnancy. The receptors originated from a female donor in good health, enrolled as a control in a pregnancy study. Each CDR3 is given with its conserved first and last residue. D genes are given only for firm matches. Size tells how often a clone was seen (once, few, many) or the class of an expanded clone, and some rows leave it out.

size,D,J,V,DNA,CDR3
-,-,TRBJ2-7,TRBV25-1,TGTGCCAGCGGGGACACTCTCTCCTACGAGCAGTACTTC,CASGDTLSYEQYF
few,TRBD1,TRBJ1-1,TRBV7-6,TGTGCCAGCAGCTTAGGAGGGGGCGGGACTGAAGCTTTCTTT,CASSLGGGGTEAFF
-,TRBD2,TRBJ2-7,TRBV18,TGTGCCAGCACACGTGCAGGGAGGGCTTACGAGCAGTACTTC,CASTRAGRAYEQYF
-,TRBD1,TRBJ2-2,TRBV12-5,TGTGCTAGTGGATCGGACAGGGGGCGAGGGGAGCTGTTTTTT,CASGSDRGRGELFF
-,TRBD1,TRBJ1-4,TRBV18,TGTGCCAGCTCAAAGGACAGGGGGGCCGCAACTAATGAAAAACTGTTTTTT,CASSKDRGAATNEKLFF
-,-,TRBJ2-5,TRBV6-5,TGTGCCAGCAGTTACGGGAGGAGGGGAGAGACCCAGTACTTC,CASSYGRRGETQYF
-,TRBD2,TRBJ2-5,TRBV28,TGTGCCAGCAGTAAGGGGGGAGCGGGGGCAGAGACCCAGTACTTC,CASSKGGAGAETQYF
-,-,TRBJ1-1,TRBV11-3,TGTGCCAGCAGCTTAGGGACAGTCGGAGAAGCTTTCTTT,CASSLGTVGEAFF
-,TRBD1,TRBJ1-2,TRBV25-1,TGTGCCAGCAGTGAACGGTGGACAGGAAGAGGCTACACCTTC,CASSERWTGRGYTF
few,-,TRBJ1-2,TRBV15,TGTGCCACCAGCAGAATTCTAGGGAGCAACTATGGCTACACCTTC,CATSRILGSNYGYTF
-,-,TRBJ2-7,TRBV11-2,TGTGCCAGCAGGGCGGCTACACCCTACGAGCAGTACTTC,CASRAATPYEQYF
-,TRBD1,TRBJ2-1,TRBV6-5,TGTGCCAGCAGTTACTTAGGGGGCGCTTACAATGAGCAGTTCTTC,CASSYLGGAYNEQFF
-,-,TRBJ1-6,TRBV19,TGTGCCAGTAGTGCGTGGACTGGGAAGAAATCACCCCTCCACTTT,CASSAWTGKKSPLHF
few,-,TRBJ1-1,TRBV5-1,TGCGCCAGCAGCTTCTCAGGAAGAACTGAAGCTTTCTTT,CASSFSGRTEAFF
-,-,TRBJ1-4,TRBV7-9,TGTGCCAGCGGTGCCCGTCGGGGGAATGAAAAACTGTTTTTT,CASGARRGNEKLFF
-,TRBD1,TRBJ1-2,TRBV4-3,TGCGCCAGCAGCCAAGGGGACAGTCGGTCGGACTACACCTTC,CASSQGDSRSDYTF
-,TRBD2,TRBJ2-2,TRBV6-1,TGTGCCAGCAGTGAGAGCGGGAGTTATACCGGGGAGCTGTTTTTT,CASSESGSYTGELFF
-,-,TRBJ2-5,TRBV7-9,TGTGCCAGCAGCCCGGGATGGGTGTACCAAGAGACCCAGTACTTC,CASSPGWVYQETQYF
-,-,TRBJ1-1,TRBV25-1,TGTGCCAGCAGCGCGGGGACTGAAGCTTTCTTT,CASSAGTEAFF
once,TRBD2,TRBJ2-3,TRBV5-1,TGCGCCAGCAGCCGGGGGGGCGCAGATACGCAGTATTTT,CASSRGGADTQYF
-,-,TRBJ1-1,TRBV19,TGTGCCAGTAGTATAGAGGGGGCGAGGAACACTGAAGCTTTCTTT,CASSIEGARNTEAFF
-,-,TRBJ1-2,TRBV6-5,TGTGCCAGCAGTCTGGGGGCCTCTTACTATGGCTACACCTTC,CASSLGASYYGYTF
-,-,TRBJ1-6,TRBV9,TGTGCCAGCAGCCCCGGGGCGAGCGGGGATTCACCCCTCCACTTT,CASSPGASGDSPLHF
-,TRBD1,TRBJ2-2,TRBV6-6,TGTGCCAGCAGTTACTCGCGACAGGGGGCGTCCGGGGAGCTGTTTTTT,CASSYSRQGASGELFF
-,-,TRBJ2-7,TRBV5-1,TGCGCCAGCAGCTTGGTTGGCGGCGAGCAGTACTTC,CASSLVGGEQYF
few,-,TRBJ1-6,TRBV6-1,TGTGCCAGCGTAAACAGGGCAAATTCACCCCTCCACTTT,CASVNRANSPLHF
-,TRBD1,TRBJ2-4,TRBV18,TGTGCCAGCTCACGACCGGGACAGGGTTTAGCCAAAAACATTCAGTACTTC,CASSRPGQGLAKNIQYF
-,-,TRBJ2-2,TRBV6-6,TGTGCCAGCAGCCACACCAGGAACACCGGGGAGCTGTTTTTT,CASSHTRNTGELFF
-,TRBD2,TRBJ2-7,TRBV5-1,TGCGCCAGCAGCTTCTCGACTAGCGGTCCCTACGAGCAGTACTTC,CASSFSTSGPYEQYF
-,TRBD1,TRBJ1-2,TRBV10-3,TGTGCCACCATGGGGACAGGGGAGGCTGGCTACACCTTC,CATMGTGEAGYTF
-,-,TRBJ1-1,TRBV19,TGTGCCAGTAGCCCACAGGGCCAGGGGACTGAAGCTTTCTTT,CASSPQGQGTEAFF
-,TRBD2,TRBJ2-6,TRBV11-2,TGTGCCAGCAGCTTAAATCCGGGGGGGCCTTCTGGGGCCAACGTCCTGACTTTC,CASSLNPGGPSGANVLTF
-,-,TRBJ2-7,TRBV11-2,TGTGCCAGCAGCTTCTTACAGGACGAGCAGTACTTC,CASSFLQDEQYF
-,TRBD1,TRBJ1-2,TRBV5-4,TGTGCCAGCAGCCAAGAAACAGGGGCATCCTATGGCTACACCTTC,CASSQETGASYGYTF
-,-,TRBJ2-7,TRBV7-7,TGTGCCAGCAGCGTCGGAGGGAGGTGGGACGAGCAGTACTTC,CASSVGGRWDEQYF
-,TRBD1,TRBJ1-6,TRBV28,TGTGCCAGCAGGAAATTTAACAGGGGCAACTCCCCCCTCCACTTT,CASRKFNRGNSPLHF
-,TRBD2,TRBJ2-3,TRBV7-6,TGTGCCAGCAGCTTACTAACTAGCGGAGATACGCAGTATTTT,CASSLLTSGDTQYF
once,-,TRBJ2-3,TRBV7-2,TGTGCCAGCAGCATTAGCGGAGCCTCGGATACGCAGTATTTT,CASSISGASDTQYF
once,-,TRBJ1-2,TRBV6-1,TGTGCCAGCGAGGGGGGGGCAGGCCCTTGGGGGGGCTACACCTTC,CASEGGAGPWGGYTF
-,-,TRBJ1-6,TRBV11-2,TGTGCCAGCAGCTCGACAGGAGATAATTCACCCCTCCACTTT,CASSSTGDNSPLHF
-,TRBD1,TRBJ1-2,TRBV5-4,TGTGCCAGCAGCTCGCCGACAGGGCCACGAGAGTATGGCTACACCTTC,CASSSPTGPREYGYTF
-,TRBD1,TRBJ1-1,TRBV28,TGTGCCAGCAGTCCGTCAGGGGGCAGTTCTACTGAAGCTTTCTTT,CASSPSGGSSTEAFF
medium-sized,TRBD1,TRBJ1-1,TRBV6-4,TGTGCCAGCAGTGACGAACAGACAGGGACCACTGAAGCTTTCTTT,CASSDEQTGTTEAFF
-,-,TRBJ2-5,TRBV18,TGTGCCAGCTCCCTCGGGGGTCAGCTAGACCAAGAGACCCAGTACTTC,CASSLGGQLDQETQYF
-,TRBD1,TRBJ1-1,TRBV28,TGTGCCAGCAGCTCCGCCGGGACAGGGGGAACTGAAGCTTTCTTT,CASSSAGTGGTEAFF